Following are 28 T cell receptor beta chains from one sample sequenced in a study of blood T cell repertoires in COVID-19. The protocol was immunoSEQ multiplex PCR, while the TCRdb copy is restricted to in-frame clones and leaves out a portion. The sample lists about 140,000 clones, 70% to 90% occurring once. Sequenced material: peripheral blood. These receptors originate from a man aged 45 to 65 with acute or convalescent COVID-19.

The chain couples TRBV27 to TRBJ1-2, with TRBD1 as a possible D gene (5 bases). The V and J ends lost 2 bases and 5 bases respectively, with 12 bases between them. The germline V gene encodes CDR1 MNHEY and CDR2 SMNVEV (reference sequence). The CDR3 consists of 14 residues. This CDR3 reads CASSLGQGYYGYTF. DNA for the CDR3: TGTGCCAGCAGTTTAGGGCAGGGTTATTATGGCTACACCTTC.

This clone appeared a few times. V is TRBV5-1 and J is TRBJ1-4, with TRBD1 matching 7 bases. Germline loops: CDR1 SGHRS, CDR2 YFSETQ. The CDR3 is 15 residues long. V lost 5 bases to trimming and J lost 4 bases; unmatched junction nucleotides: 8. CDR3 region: CASRLTGVLNEKLFF. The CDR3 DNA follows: TGCGCCAGCAGGTTAACAGGGGTTCTTAATGAAAAACTGTTTTTT.

The DNA of the CDR3 is TGTGCCAGCAGCTACTCCCAAGAGACCCAGTACTTC. It is translated as CASSYSQETQYF. The chain combines TRBV5-5 with TRBJ2-5, with D unclear. The CDR3 has 12 amino acids. CDR1 is SGHKS, CDR2 YYEKEE, per germline (reference sequence). Trimming left V 3 bases short and J 1 base short, with 4 bases between.

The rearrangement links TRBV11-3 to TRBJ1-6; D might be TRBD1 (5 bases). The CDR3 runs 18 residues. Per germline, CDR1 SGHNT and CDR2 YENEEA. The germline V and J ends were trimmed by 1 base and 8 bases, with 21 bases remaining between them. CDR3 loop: CASSLGGNRTPGDSPLHF. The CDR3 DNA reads TGTGCCAGCAGCTTAGGAGGAAACAGGACCCCCGGTGATTCACCCCTCCACTTT.

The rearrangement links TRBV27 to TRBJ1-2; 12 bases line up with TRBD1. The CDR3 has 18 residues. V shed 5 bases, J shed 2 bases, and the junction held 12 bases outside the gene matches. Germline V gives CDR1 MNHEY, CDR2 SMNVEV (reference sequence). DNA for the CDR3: TGTGCCAGCAGTCGCAGGGACAGGGGGCTAAAGATAAACTATGGCTACACCTTC. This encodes CASSRRDRGLKINYGYTF.

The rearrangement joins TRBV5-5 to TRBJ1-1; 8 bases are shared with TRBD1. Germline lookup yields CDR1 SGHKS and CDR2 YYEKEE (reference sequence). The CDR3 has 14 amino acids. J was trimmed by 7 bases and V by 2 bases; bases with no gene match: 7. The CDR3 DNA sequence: TGTGCCAGCAGCTTCCTTACCGGGACAGGTGAAGCTTTCTTT. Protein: CASSFLTGTGEAFF.

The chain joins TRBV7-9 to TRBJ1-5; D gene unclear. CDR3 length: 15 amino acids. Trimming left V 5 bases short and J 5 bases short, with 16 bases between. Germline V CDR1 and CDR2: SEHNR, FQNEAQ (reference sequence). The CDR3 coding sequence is TGTGCCAGCAGCGAGGCAGTGGATCCTTATCAGCCCCAGCATTTT. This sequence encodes CASSEAVDPYQPQHF.

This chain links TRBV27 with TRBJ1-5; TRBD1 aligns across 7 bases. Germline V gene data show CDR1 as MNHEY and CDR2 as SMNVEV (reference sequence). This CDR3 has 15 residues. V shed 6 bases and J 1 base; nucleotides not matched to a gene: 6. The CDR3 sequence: CASRPLQGSNQPQHF. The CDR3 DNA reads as TGTGCCAGCAGACCATTACAGGGGAGCAATCAGCCCCAGCATTTT.

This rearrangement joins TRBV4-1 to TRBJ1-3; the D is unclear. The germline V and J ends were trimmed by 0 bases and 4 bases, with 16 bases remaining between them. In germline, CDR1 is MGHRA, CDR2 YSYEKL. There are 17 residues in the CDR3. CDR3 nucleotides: TGCGCCAGCAGCCAAGATGGGAGGGCTTCTCCAGGAAACACCATATATTTT. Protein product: CASSQDGRASPGNTIYF.

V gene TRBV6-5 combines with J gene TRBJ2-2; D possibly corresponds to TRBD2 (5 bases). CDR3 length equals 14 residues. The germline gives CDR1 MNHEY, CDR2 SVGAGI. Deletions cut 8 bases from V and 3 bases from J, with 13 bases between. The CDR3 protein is CASCRGRYTGELFF. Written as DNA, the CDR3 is TGTGCCAGCTGCCGCGGGCGTTACACCGGGGAGCTGTTTTTT.

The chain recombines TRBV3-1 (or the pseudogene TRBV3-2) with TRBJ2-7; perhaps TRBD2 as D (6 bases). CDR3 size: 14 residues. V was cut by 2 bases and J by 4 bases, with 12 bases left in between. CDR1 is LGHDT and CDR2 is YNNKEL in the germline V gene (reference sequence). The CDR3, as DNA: TGTGCCAGCAGCCAACCGGGAGTAGTGTACGAGCAGTACTTC. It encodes CASSQPGVVYEQYF.

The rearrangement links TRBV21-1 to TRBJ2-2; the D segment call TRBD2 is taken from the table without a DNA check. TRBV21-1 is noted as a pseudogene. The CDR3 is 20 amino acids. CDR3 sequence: CASSKAPPTSGGPNTGELFF. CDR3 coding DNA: TGTGCCAGCAGCAAAGCCCCACCGACTAGCGGGGGCCCGAACACCGGGGAGCTGTTTTTT.

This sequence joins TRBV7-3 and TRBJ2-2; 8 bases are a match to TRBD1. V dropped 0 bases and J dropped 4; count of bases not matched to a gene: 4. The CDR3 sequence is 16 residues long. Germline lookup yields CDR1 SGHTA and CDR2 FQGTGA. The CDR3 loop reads CASSLTGQGFTGELFF. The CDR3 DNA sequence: TGTGCCAGCAGCTTAACCGGACAGGGTTTCACCGGGGAGCTGTTTTTT. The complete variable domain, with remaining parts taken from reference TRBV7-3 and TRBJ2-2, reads GAGVSQTPSNKVTEKGKYVELRCDPISGHTALYWYRQSLGQGPEFLIYFQGTGAADDSGLPNDRFFAVRPEGSVSTLKIQRTERGDSAVYLCASSLTGQGFTGELFFGEGSRLTVL.

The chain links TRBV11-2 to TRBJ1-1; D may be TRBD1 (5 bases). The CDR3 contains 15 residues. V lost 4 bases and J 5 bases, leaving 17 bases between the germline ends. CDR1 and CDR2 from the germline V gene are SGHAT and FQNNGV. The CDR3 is CASSSYVGHSTEAFF. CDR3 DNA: TGTGCCAGCAGCTCCTACGTTGGACATTCGACTGAAGCTTTCTTT.

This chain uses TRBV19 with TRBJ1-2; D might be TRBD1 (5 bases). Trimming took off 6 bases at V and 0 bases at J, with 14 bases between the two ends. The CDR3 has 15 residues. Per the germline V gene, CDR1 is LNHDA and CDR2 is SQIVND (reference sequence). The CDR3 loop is CASSRPRVANYGYTF. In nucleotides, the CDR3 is TGTGCCAGTAGCAGGCCCAGGGTAGCTAACTATGGCTACACCTTC.

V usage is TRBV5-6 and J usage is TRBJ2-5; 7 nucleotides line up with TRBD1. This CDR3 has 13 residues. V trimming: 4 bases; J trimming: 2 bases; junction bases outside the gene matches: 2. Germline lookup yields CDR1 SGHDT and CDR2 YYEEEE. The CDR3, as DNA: TGTGCCAGCAGCGACAGGGTACAAGAGACCCAGTACTTC. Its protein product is CASSDRVQETQYF.

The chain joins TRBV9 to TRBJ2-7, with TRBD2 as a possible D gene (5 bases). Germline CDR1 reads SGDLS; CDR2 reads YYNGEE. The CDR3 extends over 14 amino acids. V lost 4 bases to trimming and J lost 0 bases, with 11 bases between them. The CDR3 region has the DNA TGTGCCAGCAGCTTTAGCGTAAGCTCCTACGAGCAGTACTTC. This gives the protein CASSFSVSSYEQYF.

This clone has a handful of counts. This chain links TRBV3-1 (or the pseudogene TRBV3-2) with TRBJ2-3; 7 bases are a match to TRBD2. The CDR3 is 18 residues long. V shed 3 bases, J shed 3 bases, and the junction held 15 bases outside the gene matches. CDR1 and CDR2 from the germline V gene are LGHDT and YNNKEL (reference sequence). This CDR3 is CASSQALTASGITDTQYF. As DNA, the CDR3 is TGTGCCAGCAGCCAGGCCCTAACGGCGAGCGGGATAACAGATACGCAGTATTTT.

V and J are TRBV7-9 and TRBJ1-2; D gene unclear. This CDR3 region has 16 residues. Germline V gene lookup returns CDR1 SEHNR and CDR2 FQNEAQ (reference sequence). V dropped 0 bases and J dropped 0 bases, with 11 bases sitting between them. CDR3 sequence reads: CASSLALASANYGYTF. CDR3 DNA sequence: TGTGCCAGCAGCTTAGCACTGGCCAGCGCTAACTATGGCTACACCTTC.

The CDR3 region has the DNA TGCGCCAGCAGCTTACCGGGACAGGGAGAGACCCAGTACTTC. Translating gives CASSLPGQGETQYF. The chain uses TRBV5-1 and TRBJ2-5; TRBD1 agrees at 9 bases. From germline, CDR1 is SGHRS and CDR2 YFSETQ. This CDR3 is 14 amino acids long. Trimming cost V 2 bases and J 4 bases; bases outside gene matches: 3.

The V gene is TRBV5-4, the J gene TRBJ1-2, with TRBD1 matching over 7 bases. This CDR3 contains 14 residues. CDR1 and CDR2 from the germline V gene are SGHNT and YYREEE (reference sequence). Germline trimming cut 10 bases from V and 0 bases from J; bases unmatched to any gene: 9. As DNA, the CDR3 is TGTGCCCAAAAAAAAGGGGGCTCTAACTATGGCTACACCTTC. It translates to CAQKKGGSNYGYTF.

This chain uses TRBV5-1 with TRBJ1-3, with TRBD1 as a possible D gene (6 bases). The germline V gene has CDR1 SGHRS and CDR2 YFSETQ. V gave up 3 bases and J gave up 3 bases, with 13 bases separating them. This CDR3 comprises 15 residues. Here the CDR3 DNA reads TGCGCCAGCAGCTACCAGGGGTTGGGTGGAAACACCATATATTTT. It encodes CASSYQGLGGNTIYF. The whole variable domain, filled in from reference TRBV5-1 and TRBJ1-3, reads KAGVTQTPRYLIKTRGQQVTLSCSPISGHRSVSWYQQTPGQGLQFLFEYFSETQRNKGNFPGRFSGRQFSNSRSEMNVSTLELGDSALYLCASSYQGLGGNTIYFGEGSWLTVV.

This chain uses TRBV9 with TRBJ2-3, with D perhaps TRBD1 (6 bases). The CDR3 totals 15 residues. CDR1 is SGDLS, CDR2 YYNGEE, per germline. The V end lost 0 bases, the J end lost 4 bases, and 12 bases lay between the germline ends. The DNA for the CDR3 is TGTGCCAGCAGCGTAGCGAACAGGGTGGCAGATACGCAGTATTTT. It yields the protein CASSVANRVADTQYF.

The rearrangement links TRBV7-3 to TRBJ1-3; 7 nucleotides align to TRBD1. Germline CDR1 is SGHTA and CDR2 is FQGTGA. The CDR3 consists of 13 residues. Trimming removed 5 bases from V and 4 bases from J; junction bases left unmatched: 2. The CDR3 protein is CASSGGQGNTIYF. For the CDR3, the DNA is TGTGCCAGCAGCGGGGGACAGGGAAACACCATATATTTT.

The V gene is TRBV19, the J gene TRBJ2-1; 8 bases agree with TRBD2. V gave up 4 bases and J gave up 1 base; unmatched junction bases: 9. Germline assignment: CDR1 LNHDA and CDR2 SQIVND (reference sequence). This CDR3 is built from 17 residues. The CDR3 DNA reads TGTGCCAGTAGTACCCGGTATTTAGCGGGATCCTACAATGAGCAGTTCTTC. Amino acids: CASSTRYLAGSYNEQFF.

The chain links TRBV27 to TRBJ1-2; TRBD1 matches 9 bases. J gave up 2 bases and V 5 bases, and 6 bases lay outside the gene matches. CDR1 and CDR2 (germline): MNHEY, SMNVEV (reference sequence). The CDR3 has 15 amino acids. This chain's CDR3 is CASSKSGTGNYGYTF. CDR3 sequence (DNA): TGTGCCAGCAGTAAGTCCGGGACAGGGAACTATGGCTACACCTTC.

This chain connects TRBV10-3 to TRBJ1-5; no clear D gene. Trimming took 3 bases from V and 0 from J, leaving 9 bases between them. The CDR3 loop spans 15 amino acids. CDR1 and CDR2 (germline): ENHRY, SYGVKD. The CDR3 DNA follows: TGTGCCATCAGTGACCCCTTCTATAGCAATCAGCCCCAGCATTTT. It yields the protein CAISDPFYSNQPQHF.

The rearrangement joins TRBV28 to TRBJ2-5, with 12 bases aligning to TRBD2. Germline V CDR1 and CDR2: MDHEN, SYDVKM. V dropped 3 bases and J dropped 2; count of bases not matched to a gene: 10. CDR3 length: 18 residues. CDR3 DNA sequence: TGTGCCAGCAGTTTCTCTTTCACCGGACTAGCGGGACAAGAGACCCAGTACTTC. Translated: CASSFSFTGLAGQETQYF.